This T cell receptor (beta chain) was captured in a study of CD8 T cells in Susac syndrome. CDR3 length equals 17 residues. V was trimmed by 10 bases and J by 0 bases, leaving 20 bases between them. CDR1 is SGDLS and CDR2 is YYNGEE in the germline V gene. Random hexamers primed reverse transcription of about 0.5 to 1 ug RNA. MiXCR, applied by TCRdb to the immunoSEQ multiplex PCR reads, yields one record per CDR3 protein. The data contain about 300,000 distinct CDR3 sequences, 70% to 90% of them seen just once; the ten biggest clones take up approximately 0.11%. This receptor was obtained from a human donor with multiple sclerosis. Sequencing was done on a sample of CD8+ T cells from PBMCs. The chain employs TRBV9 and TRBJ2-6; possible D gene TRBD1, 6 bases. CDR3: CASKGVYGDSGANVLTF. CDR3 in DNA: TGTGCCTCCAAGGGGGTCTACGGTGACTCTGGGGCCAACGTCCTGACTTTC. The variable domain in full, completed from reference TRBV9 and TRBJ2-6, reads DSGVTQTPKHLITATGQRVTLRCSPRSGDLSVYWYQQSLDQGLQFLIQYYNGEERAKGNILERFSAQQFPDLHSELNLSSLELGDSALYFCASKGVYGDSGANVLTFGAGSRLTVL.